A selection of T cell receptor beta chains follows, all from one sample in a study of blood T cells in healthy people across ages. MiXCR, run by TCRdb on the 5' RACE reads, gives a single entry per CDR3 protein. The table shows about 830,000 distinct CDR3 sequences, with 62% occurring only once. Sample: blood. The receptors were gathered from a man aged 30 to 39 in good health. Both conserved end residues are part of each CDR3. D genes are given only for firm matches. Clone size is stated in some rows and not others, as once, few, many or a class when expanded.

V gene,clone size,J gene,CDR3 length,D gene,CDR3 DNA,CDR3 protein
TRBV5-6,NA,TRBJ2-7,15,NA,TGTGCCAGCAGCTTACAACAGGGTATCGGGAACGAGCAGTACTTC,CASSLQQGIGNEQYF
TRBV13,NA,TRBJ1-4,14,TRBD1,TGTGCCAGCAGCCGCAGGGGGGAAGATGAAAAACTGTTTTTT,CASSRRGEDEKLFF
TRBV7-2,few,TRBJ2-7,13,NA,TGTGCCAGCAGCTTAACCAGGATGGGGGAGCAGTACTTC,CASSLTRMGEQYF
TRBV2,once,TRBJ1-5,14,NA,TGTGCCAGCAGTGACCCGAACTACCGGCTGCCCCAGCATTTT,CASSDPNYRLPQHF
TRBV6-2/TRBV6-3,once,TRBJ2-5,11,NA,TGTGCCACTGGGAGAAAAGAGACCCAGTACTTC,CATGRKETQYF
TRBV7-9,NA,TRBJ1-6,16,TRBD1,TGTGCCAGCAGCTTCCGTCGACAGGGAAATAATTCACCCCTCCACTTT,CASSFRRQGNNSPLHF
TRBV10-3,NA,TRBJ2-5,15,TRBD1,TGTGCCATCAGTGAGAGGGGACAGGGTTTACGGGAGCAGTACTTC,CAISERGQGLREQYF
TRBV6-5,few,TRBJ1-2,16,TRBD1,TGTGCCAGCAGTTACTCCCCCGCAGGGGGCATCTATGGCTACACCTTC,CASSYSPAGGIYGYTF
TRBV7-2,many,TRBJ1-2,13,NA,TGTGCCAGCAGCCCCCTGACAGACTATGGCTACACCTTC,CASSPLTDYGYTF
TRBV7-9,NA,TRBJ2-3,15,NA,TGTGCCAGCAGCTCGGGGGCAGCCGCCACAGATACGCAGTATTTT,CASSSGAAATDTQYF
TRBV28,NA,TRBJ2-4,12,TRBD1,TGTGCCAGCATAGGGGGCAGGGGCATTCAGTACTTC,CASIGGRGIQYF
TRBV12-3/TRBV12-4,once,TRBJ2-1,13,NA,TGTGCCAGCAGGCAGGATTCCTACAATGAGCAGTTCTTC,CASRQDSYNEQFF
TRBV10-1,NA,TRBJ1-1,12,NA,TGCGCCAGCAGTGAGGACAGAACTGAAGCTTTCTTT,CASSEDRTEAFF
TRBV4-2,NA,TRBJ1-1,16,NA,TGTGCCAGCAGCCAAGATCCTATGGGAGATAACACCGAAGCTTTCTTT,CASSQDPMGDNTEAFF
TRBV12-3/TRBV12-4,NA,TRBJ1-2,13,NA,TGTGCCAGCAGGTGGGGCGTCGACTATGGCTACACCTTC,CASRWGVDYGYTF
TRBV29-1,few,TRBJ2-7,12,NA,TGCAGCGTTGAAGGTACTTGGACAGAGCAGTACTTC,CSVEGTWTEQYF
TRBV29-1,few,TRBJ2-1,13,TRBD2,TGCAGCGTTGTAGGTTTTAGCGGGGGCGAGCAGTTCTTC,CSVVGFSGGEQFF
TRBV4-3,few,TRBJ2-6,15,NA,TGCGCCAGCAGCCAACCGACGTTTGGGGCCAACGTCCTGACTTTC,CASSQPTFGANVLTF
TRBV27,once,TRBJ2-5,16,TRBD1,TGTGCCAGCAGTTCCCGACTGTACAGGGGGCCGGGGACCCAGTACTTC,CASSSRLYRGPGTQYF
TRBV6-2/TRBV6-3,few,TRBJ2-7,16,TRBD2,TGTGCCAGCAGTTACTCCACTAGCGGGGGGGACTACGAGCAGTACTTC,CASSYSTSGGDYEQYF
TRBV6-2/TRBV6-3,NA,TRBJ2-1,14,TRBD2,TGTGCCAGCAAGATCGCGGGGGGAAACAATGAGCAGTTCTTC,CASKIAGGNNEQFF
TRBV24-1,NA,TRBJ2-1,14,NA,TGTGCCACCAGTGGAGCAGACTCCTACAATGAGCAGTTCTTC,CATSGADSYNEQFF
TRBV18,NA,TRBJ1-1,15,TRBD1,TGTGCCAGCTCCAGGGGACAGGGGGTGAAGACTGAAGCTTTCTTT,CASSRGQGVKTEAFF
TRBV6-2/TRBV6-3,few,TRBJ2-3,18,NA,TGTGCCAGCAGGGCGGCCCCGTCGGAGCCTCGGGGCACAGATACGCAGTATTTT,CASRAAPSEPRGTDTQYF
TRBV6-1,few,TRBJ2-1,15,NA,TGTGCCAGCAGTGAATTTGGGGGGACTTACAATGAGCAGTTCTTC,CASSEFGGTYNEQFF
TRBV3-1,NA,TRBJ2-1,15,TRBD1,TGTGCCAGCAGCCCTGGGACAGGGACGCACAATGAGCAGTTCTTC,CASSPGTGTHNEQFF
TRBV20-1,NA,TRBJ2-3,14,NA,TGCAGTGCTCTTGACAGCGTGATGACAGATACGCAGTATTTT,CSALDSVMTDTQYF
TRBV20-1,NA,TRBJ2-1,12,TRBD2,TGCAGTGCTCGGGGGGACCTGAATGAGCAGTTCTTC,CSARGDLNEQFF
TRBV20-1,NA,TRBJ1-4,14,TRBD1,TGCAGTGCGGGACAGGGAGCAACTAATGAAAAACTGTTTTTT,CSAGQGATNEKLFF
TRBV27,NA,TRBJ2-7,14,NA,TGTGCCAGTGGAACTGACCCTCGGGATAGCGAGCAGTACTTC,CASGTDPRDSEQYF
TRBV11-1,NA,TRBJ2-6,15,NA,TGTGCCAGCAGCTTAATGGTCTTTGGGGCCAACGTCCTGACTTTC,CASSLMVFGANVLTF
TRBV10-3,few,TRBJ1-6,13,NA,TGTGCCATCAGTGATGCTGTTGGTCGGCCCCTCCACTTT,CAISDAVGRPLHF
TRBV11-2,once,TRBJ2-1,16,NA,TGTGCCAGCAGCTTAGGTAAGGGGGGCCGATACAATGAGCAGTTCTTC,CASSLGKGGRYNEQFF
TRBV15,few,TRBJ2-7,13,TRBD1,TGTGCCACCAGCAGAGGGGACAGGGCCAAGCAGTACTTC,CATSRGDRAKQYF
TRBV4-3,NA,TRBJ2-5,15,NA,TGCGCCAGCAGCCAAGAGGGGGAGCGCCAAGAGACCCAGTACTTC,CASSQEGERQETQYF
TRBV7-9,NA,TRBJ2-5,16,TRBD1,TGCGCTAGCAGCTTAGCCAGGGGGTTAATCCAAGAGACCCAGTACTTC,CASSLARGLIQETQYF
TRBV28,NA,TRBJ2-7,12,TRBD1,TGTGCCAGCGGACAGGGGCACTACGAGCAGTACTTC,CASGQGHYEQYF
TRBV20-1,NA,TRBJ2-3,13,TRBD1,TGCAGTGCGGGGACAGGGTGGAGAGATACGCAGTATTTT,CSAGTGWRDTQYF
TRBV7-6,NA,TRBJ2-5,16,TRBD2,TGTGCCAGCTTCCTTACCGGGACTAGCTTTTTGGAGACCCAGTACTTC,CASFLTGTSFLETQYF
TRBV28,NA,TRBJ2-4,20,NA,TGTGCCAGCAGTTTGTCCCAACCTCCTTTCACTAATCATGCCAAAAACATTCAGTACTTC,CASSLSQPPFTNHAKNIQYF
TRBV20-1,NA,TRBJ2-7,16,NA,TGCAGTGCTAGAGATCCAGGGGGGGCCGGAGGGAATGAGCAGTACTTC,CSARDPGGAGGNEQYF
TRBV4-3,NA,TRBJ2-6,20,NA,TGCGCCAGCAGCCAAGTCTCAATGTTCTCGCCTAGCTCTGGGGCCAACGTCCTGACTTTC,CASSQVSMFSPSSGANVLTF